Only a few counts were recorded for the clone carrying this TCR beta chain. Time point in this sample: healthy volunteer bleed at 2 weeks. The study extracted total RNA from unfractionated whole blood. This entry is derived from a study of human T cells and chemical hapten exposure. In TCRdb, the RACE reads were re-called with MiXCR into one record per CDR3 protein. The sample contains around 130,000 distinct CDR3 sequences, roughly 9.5% of which appear only once. The receptor was derived from a male donor in good health. Some clones in this sample may be carry-over from other donors' samples. The sequencing sample was made of whole blood.

CDR3 nucleotide sequence: TGTGCCAGCAGTTACTCGGTGATGAGCCATCAGCCCCAGCATTTT. As protein: CASSYSVMSHQPQHF. This rearrangement joins TRBV6-2 or TRBV6-3 to TRBJ1-5, with unresolved D. Between the trimmed V and J ends, which lost 0 bases and 5 bases, there was a span of 11 bases. The germline gives CDR1 MNHEY, CDR2 SVGEGT. CDR3 size: 15 residues.